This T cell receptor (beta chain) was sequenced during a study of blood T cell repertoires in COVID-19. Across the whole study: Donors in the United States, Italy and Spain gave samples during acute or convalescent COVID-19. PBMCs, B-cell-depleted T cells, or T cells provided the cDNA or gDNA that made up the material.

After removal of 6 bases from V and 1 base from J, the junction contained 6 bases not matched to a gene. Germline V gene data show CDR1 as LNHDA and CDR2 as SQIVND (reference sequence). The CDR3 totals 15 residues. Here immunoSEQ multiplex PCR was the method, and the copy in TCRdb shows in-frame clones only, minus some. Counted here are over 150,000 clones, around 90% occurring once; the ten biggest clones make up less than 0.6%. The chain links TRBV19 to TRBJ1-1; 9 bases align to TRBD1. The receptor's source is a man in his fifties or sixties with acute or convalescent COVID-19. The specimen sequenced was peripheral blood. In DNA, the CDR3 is TGTGCCAGTAGCACGGCGGGACAGGGGAACACTGAAGCTTTCTTT. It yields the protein CASSTAGQGNTEAFF.